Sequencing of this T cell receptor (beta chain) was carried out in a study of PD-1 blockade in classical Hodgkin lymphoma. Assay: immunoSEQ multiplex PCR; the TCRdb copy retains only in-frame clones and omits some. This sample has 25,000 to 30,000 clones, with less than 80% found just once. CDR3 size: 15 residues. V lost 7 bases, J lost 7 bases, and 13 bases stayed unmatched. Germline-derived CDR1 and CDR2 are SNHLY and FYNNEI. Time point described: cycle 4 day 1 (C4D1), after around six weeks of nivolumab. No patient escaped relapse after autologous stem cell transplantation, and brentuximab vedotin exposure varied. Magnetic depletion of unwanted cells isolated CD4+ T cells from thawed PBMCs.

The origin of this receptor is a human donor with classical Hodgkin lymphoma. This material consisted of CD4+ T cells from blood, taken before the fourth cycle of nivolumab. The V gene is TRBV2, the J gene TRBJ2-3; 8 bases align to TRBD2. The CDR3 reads CASKVPGGAGNTQYF. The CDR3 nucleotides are TGTGCCAGCAAGGTGCCGGGGGGGGCAGGAAATACGCAGTATTTT.